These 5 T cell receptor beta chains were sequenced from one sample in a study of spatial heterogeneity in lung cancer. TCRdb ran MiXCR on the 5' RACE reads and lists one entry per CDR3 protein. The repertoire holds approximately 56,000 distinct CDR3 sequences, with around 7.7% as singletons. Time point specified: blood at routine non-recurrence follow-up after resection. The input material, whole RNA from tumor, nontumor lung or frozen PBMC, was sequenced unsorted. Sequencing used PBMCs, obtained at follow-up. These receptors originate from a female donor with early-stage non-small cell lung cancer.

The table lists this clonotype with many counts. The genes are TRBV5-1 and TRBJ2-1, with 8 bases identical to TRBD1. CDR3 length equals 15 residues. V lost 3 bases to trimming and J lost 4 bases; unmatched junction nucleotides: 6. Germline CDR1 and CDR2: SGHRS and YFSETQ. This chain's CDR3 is CASSSRQGSYNEQFF. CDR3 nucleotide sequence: TGCGCCAGCAGCTCTAGACAGGGGTCGTACAATGAGCAGTTCTTC.

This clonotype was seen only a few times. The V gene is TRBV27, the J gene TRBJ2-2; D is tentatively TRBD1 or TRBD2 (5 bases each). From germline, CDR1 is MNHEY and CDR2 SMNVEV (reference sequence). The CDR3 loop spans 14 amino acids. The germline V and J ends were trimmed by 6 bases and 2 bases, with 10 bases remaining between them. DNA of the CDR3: TGTGCCAGCAGACACGGGGCCAACACCGGGGAGCTGTTTTTT. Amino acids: CASRHGANTGELFF.

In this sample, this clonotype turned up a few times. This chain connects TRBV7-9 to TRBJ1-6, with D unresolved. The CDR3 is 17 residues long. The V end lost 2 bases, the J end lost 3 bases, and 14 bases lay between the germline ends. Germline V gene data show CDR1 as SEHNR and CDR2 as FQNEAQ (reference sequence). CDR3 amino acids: CASSLIVAVGYNSPLHF. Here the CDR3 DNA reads TGTGCCAGCAGCTTAATAGTGGCGGTCGGCTATAATTCACCCCTCCACTTT.

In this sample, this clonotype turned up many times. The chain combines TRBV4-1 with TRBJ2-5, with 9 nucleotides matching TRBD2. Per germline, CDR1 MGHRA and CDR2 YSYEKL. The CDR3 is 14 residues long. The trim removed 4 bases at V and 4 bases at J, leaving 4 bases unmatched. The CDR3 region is CASSRAGGRETQYF. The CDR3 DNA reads TGCGCCAGCAGCCGGGCGGGGGGGCGAGAGACCCAGTACTTC.

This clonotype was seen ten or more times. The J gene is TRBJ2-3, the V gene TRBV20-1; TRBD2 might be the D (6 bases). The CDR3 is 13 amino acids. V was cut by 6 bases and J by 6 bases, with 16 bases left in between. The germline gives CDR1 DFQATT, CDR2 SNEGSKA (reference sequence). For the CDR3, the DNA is TGCAGTGCGGAGTTGGGGGGTTGGGATACGCAGTATTTT. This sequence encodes CSAELGGWDTQYF.